The clone carrying this T cell receptor beta chain occurred a few times. Its specificity is not known. Trimming took off 3 bases at V and 3 bases at J, with 17 bases between the two ends. Germline assignment: CDR1 MDHEN and CDR2 SYDVKM. This CDR3 contains 16 residues. The method was immunoSEQ multiplex PCR; TCRdb's version includes in-frame clones alone and lacks a portion of them. The sample has over a million clones, roughly 74% seen once. The data were taken from a study of shared clonotypes between healthy human individuals. The study drew all its donors from Caucasian adults living in Nashville, Tennessee. Study findings and constraints: When naive CD4 clonotypes were compared across several donors, approximately 5% were shared. Non-shared clonotypes showed lower generation probabilities than clonotypes common to all four donors.

The sample taken for sequencing was memory CD4+ T cells from PBMCs. As to subset: CD45RA-negative fraction. The V gene is TRBV28, the J gene TRBJ2-5, with D unclear. This receptor was obtained from a man between 18 and 29 years old in good health. Some clones in this sample may be carry-over from other donors' samples. The CDR3 coding sequence is TGTGCCAGCAGTTTCCCCCATAGAGGCCTCAAAGAGACCCAGTACTTC. This translates into CASSFPHRGLKETQYF.